This is a list of T cell receptor beta chains from one sample in a study of Ad26.COV2.S vaccination and SARS-CoV-2 variants. Clones were sequenced by immunoSEQ multiplex PCR, and TCRdb holds only the in-frame ones, with some missing. In the table there are some 320,000 clones, roughly 80% of which are singletons. Sequenced here: peripheral blood, sampled in a trial of Ad26.COV2.S vaccine versus placebo. The source of these receptors is a person aged 18 to 59 who received the Ad26.COV2.S COVID-19 vaccine or a placebo. Each CDR3 is given with its conserved first and last residue. A D gene is named only where the DNA matches it firmly. Clone size appears in some rows only: once, few, many, or a class for an expanded clone.

clone size,J gene,V gene,D gene,CDR3 DNA,CDR3 protein
-,TRBJ2-2,TRBV9,-,TGTGCCAGCAGCGTCTCTTGGGGGACCACCGGGGAGCTGTTTTTT,CASSVSWGTTGELFF
-,TRBJ2-7,TRBV5-4,TRBD2,TGTGCCAGCAGCGATGGGACTAGCGGGGTTCGCGAGCAGTACTTC,CASSDGTSGVREQYF
-,TRBJ2-5,TRBV9,-,TGTGCCAGCAGCGTAGGGCCCCCCCCAGAGACCCAGTACTTC,CASSVGPPPETQYF
-,TRBJ2-1,TRBV5-1,-,TGCGCCAGCAGCTTGGGGAGTCGAGATGGCAATGAGCAGTTCTTC,CASSLGSRDGNEQFF
-,TRBJ2-2,TRBV19,-,TGTGCCAGTACCCTCCGGCGGAGCGGGGAGCTGTTTTTT,CASTLRRSGELFF
-,TRBJ2-3,TRBV18,-,TGTGCCAGCTCACTCATACAAAACACAGATACGCAGTATTTT,CASSLIQNTDTQYF
-,TRBJ2-7,TRBV5-1,-,TGCGCCAGCAGCTTGTATGGGGACTACGAGCAGTACTTC,CASSLYGDYEQYF
-,TRBJ2-7,TRBV19,-,TGTGCCAGTAGTACCGAACACTATTCCAACGAGCAGTACTTC,CASSTEHYSNEQYF
-,TRBJ2-7,TRBV6-5,TRBD2,TGTGCCAGCTCGTGGGGAACGGGAGGGCACGAGCAGTACTTC,CASSWGTGGHEQYF
few,TRBJ2-7,TRBV18,-,TGTGCCAGCTCACTACGGGACAACTCCTACGAGCAGTACTTC,CASSLRDNSYEQYF